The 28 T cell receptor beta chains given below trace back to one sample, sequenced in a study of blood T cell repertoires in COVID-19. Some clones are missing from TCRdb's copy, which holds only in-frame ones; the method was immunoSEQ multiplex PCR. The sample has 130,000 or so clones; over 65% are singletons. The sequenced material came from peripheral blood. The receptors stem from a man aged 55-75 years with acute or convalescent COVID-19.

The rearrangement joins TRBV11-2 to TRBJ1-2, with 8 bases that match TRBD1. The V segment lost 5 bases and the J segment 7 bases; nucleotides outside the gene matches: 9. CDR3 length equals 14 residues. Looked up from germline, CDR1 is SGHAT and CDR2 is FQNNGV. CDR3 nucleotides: TGTGCCAGCAGCCAGGTTCAGGGGGCTGGTGGCTACACCTTC. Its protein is CASSQVQGAGGYTF.

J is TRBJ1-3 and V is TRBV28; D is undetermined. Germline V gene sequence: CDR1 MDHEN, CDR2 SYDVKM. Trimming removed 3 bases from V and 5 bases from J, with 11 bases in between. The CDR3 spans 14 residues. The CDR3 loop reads CASSFPGSRNTIYF. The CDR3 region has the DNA TGTGCCAGCAGTTTCCCCGGGTCGCGAAACACCATATATTTT.

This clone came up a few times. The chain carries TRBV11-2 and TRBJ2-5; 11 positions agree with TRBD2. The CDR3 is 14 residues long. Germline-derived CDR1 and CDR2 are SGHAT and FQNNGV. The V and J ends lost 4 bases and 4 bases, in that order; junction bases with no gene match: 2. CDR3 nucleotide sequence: TGTGCCAGCAGCTCCCTAGCGGGAGGAGAGACCCAGTACTTC. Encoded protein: CASSSLAGGETQYF.

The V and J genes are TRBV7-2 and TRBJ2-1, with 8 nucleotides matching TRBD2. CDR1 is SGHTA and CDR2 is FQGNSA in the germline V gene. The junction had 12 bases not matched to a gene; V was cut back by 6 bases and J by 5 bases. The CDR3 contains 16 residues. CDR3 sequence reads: CASSKSLADIHNEQFF. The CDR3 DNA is TGTGCCAGCAGTAAATCACTAGCGGACATTCACAATGAGCAGTTCTTC.

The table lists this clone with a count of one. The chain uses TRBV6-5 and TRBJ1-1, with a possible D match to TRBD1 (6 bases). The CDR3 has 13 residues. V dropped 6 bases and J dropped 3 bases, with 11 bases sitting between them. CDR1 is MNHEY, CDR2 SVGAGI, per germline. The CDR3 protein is CASRTQGDTEAFF. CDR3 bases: TGTGCCAGCAGAACACAGGGTGACACTGAAGCTTTCTTT.

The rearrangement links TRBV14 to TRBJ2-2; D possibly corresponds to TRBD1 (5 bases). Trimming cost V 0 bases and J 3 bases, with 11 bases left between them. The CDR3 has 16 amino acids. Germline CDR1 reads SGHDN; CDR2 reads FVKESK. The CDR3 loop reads CASSQETQGDTGELFF. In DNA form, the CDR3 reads TGTGCCAGCAGCCAAGAAACGCAGGGCGACACCGGGGAGCTGTTTTTT.

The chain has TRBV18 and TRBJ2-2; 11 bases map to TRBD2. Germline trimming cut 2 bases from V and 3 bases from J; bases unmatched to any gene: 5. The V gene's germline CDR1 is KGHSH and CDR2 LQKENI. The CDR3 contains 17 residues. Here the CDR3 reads CASSPKTSGKYTGELFF. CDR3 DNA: TGTGCCAGCTCACCAAAGACTAGCGGGAAGTACACCGGGGAGCTGTTTTTT.

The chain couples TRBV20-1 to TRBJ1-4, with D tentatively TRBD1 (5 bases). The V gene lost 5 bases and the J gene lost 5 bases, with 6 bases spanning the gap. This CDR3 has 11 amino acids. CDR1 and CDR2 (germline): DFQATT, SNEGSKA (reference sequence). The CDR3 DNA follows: TGCAGTGCTCGGGGGAATGAAAAACTGTTTTTT. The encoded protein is CSARGNEKLFF.

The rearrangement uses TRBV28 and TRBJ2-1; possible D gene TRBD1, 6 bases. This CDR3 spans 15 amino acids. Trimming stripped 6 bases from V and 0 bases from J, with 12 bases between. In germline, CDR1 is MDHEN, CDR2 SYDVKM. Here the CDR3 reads CASSVDSRSYNEQFF. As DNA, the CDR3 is TGTGCCAGCAGCGTGGACAGCCGCTCCTACAATGAGCAGTTCTTC. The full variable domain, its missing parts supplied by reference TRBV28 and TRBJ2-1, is DVKVTQSSRYLVKRTGEKVFLECVQDMDHENMFWYRQDPGLGLRLIYFSYDVKMKEKGDIPEGYSVSREKKERFSLILESASTNQTSMYLCASSVDSRSYNEQFFGPGTRLTVL.

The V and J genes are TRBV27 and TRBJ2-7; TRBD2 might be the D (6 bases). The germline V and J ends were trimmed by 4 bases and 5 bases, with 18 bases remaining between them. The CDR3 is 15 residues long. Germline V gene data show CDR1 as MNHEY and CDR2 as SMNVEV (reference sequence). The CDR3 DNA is TGTGCCAGCAGTTCCCCGCGGAGGGATAGGAACGAGCAGTACTTC. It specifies CASSSPRRDRNEQYF.

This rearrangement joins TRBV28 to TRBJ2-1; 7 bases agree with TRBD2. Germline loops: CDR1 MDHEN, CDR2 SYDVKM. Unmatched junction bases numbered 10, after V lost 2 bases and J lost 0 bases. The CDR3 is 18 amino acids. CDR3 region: CASSLTGGLSNSYNEQFF. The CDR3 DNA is TGTGCCAGCAGTTTAACGGGAGGCCTATCTAACTCCTACAATGAGCAGTTCTTC.

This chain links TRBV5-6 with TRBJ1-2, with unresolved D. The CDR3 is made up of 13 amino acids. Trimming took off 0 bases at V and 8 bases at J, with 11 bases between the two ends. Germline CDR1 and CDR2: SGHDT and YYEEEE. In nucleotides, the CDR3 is TGTGCCAGCAGCTTGGCCGGAGGGCAAGGCTACACCTTC. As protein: CASSLAGGQGYTF.

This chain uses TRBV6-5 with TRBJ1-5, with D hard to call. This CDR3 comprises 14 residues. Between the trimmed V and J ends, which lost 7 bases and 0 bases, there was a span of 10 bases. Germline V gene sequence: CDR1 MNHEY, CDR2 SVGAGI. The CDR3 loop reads CASNNADSNQPQHF. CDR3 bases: TGTGCCAGCAACAACGCCGATAGCAATCAGCCCCAGCATTTT.

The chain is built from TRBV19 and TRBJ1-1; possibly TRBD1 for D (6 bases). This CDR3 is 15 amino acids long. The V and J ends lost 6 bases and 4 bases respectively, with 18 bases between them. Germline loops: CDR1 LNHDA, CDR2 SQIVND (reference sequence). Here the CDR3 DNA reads TGTGCCAGTAGCGAACCCACAGGGTTGGGCACTGAAGCTTTCTTT. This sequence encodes CASSEPTGLGTEAFF.

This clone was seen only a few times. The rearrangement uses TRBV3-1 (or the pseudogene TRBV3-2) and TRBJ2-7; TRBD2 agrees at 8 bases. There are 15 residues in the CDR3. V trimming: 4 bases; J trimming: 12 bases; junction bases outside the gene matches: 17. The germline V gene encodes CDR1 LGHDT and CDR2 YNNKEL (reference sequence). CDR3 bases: TGTGCCAGCAGCCCAACTAGCGGAGCCGACTTCGTTAGGTACTTC. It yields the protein CASSPTSGADFVRYF.

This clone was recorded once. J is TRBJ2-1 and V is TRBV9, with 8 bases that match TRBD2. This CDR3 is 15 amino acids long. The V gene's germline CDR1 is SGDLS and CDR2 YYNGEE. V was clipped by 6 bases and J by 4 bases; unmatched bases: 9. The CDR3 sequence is CASTSKGLAYNEQFF. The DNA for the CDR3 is TGTGCCAGCACATCCAAAGGACTAGCATACAATGAGCAGTTCTTC.

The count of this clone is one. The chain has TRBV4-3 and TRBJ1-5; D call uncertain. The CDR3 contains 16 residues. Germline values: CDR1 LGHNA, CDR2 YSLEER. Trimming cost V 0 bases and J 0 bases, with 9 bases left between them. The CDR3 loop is CASSQDPDYSNQPQHF. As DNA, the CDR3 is TGCGCCAGCAGCCAAGATCCCGACTATAGCAATCAGCCCCAGCATTTT.

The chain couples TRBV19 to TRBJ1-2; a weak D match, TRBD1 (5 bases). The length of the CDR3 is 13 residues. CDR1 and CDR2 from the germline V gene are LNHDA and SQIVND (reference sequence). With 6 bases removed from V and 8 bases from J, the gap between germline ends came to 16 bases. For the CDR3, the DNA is TGTGCCAGTAGCCAGGGCACGATGGTCGGCTACACCTTC. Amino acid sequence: CASSQGTMVGYTF.

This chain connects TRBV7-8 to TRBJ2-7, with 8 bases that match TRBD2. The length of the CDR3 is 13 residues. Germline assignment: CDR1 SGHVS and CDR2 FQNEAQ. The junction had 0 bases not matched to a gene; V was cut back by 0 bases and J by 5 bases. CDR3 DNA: TGTGCCAGCAGCTTAGCAGCGGGAGACGAGCAGTACTTC. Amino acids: CASSLAAGDEQYF.

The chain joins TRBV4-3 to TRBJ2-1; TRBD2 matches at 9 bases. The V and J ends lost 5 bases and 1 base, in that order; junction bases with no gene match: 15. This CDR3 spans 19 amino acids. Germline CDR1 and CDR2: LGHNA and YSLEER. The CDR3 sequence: CASSSYINSGSASYNEQFF. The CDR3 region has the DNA TGCGCCAGCAGCTCCTATATCAATAGCGGGAGTGCTTCCTACAATGAGCAGTTCTTC.

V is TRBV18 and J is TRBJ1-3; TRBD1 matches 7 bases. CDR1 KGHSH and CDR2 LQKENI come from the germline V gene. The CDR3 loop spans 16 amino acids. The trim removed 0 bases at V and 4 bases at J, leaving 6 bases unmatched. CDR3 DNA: TGTGCCAGCTCACCACCACTCAGGGGGTCAGGAAACACCATATATTTT. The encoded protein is CASSPPLRGSGNTIYF.

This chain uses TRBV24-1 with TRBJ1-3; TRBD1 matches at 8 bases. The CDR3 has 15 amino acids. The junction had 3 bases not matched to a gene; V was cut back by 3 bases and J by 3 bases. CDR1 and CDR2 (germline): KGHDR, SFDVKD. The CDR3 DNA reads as TGTGCCACCAGTGATGAGGACAGGGTTGGAAACACCATATATTTT. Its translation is CATSDEDRVGNTIYF.

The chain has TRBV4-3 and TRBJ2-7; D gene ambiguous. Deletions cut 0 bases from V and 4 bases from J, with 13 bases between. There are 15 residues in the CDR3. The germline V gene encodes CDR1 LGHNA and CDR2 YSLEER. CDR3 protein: CASSQDRSSPYEQYF. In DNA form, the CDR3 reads TGCGCCAGCAGCCAAGATCGGAGCAGCCCATACGAGCAGTACTTC.

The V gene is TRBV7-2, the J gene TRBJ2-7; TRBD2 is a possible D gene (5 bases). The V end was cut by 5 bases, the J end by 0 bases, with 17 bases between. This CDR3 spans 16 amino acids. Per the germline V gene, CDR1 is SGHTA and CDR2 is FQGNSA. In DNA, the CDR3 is TGTGCCAGCAGCGCCCCTGAGGGATTGAGCTCCTACGAGCAGTACTTC. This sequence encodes CASSAPEGLSSYEQYF. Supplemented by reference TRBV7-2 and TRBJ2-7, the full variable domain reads GAGVSQSPSNKVTEKGKDVELRCDPISGHTALYWYRQSLGQGLEFLIYFQGNSAPDKSGLPSDRFSAERTGGSVSTLTIQRTQQEDSAVYLCASSAPEGLSSYEQYFGPGTRLTVT.

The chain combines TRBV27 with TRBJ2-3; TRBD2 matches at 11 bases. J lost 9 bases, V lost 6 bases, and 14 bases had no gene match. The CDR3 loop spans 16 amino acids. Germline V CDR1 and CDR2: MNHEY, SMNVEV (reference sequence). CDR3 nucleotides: TGTGCCAGCAGGTTTCTTAGCGGGAGGGTTTCGGGGACGCAGTATTTT. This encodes CASRFLSGRVSGTQYF.

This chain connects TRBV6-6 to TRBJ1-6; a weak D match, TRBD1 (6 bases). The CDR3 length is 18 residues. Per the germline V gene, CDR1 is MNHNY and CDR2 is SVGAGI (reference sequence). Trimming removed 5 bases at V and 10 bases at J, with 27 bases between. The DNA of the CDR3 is TGTGCCAGCAGTCCGCCCCGAGGGAGGGTGGGGGCCCAATCACCCCTCCACTTT. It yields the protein CASSPPRGRVGAQSPLHF.

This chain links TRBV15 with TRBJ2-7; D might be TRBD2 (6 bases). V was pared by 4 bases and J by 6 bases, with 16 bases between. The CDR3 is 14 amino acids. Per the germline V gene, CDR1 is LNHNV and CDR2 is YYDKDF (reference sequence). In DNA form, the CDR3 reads TGTGCCACCAGCATGGACGGGGGTTGGGGCGAGCAGTACTTC. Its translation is CATSMDGGWGEQYF.

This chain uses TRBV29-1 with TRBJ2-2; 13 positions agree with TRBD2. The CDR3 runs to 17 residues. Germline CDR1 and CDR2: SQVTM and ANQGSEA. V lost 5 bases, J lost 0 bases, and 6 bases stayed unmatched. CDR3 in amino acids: CSVMTSGRTSNTGELFF. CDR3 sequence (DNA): TGCAGCGTTATGACTAGCGGGAGGACATCGAACACCGGGGAGCTGTTTTTT.